These T cell receptor beta chains were read from a single sample in a study of blood T cell repertoires in COVID-19. Sequencing used immunoSEQ multiplex PCR; TCRdb keeps in-frame clones, though not all of them. The table records about 160,000 clones, about four fifths of them present only once. Material: PBMCs or T cells enriched from blood (not recorded which). The receptor source for this set is a woman aged 55-75 years who had recovered from COVID-19. CDR3s include the opening cysteine and the closing phenylalanine or tryptophan. Fields, in order: V gene, J gene, clone size, D gene, CDR3 length, CDR3 DNA, CDR3 protein. The D gene is left open where the match is weak. Some rows mark clone size as missing; the rest say once, few, many or name a class of expanded clone.

>TRBV27|TRBJ1-6|NA|NA|13
TGTGCCAGCAGCGGGGTTAATAATTCACCCCTCCACTTT
CASSGVNNSPLHF
>TRBV7-2|TRBJ1-2|NA|NA|13
TGTGCCAGCAGTCTGACAGAGAACTATGGCTACACCTTC
CASSLTENYGYTF
>TRBV4-1|TRBJ1-6|NA|TRBD1|15
TGCGCCAGCAGCCTCGGACAGGGGGCACAGTCACCCCTCCACTTT
CASSLGQGAQSPLHF
>TRBV3-1/TRBV3-2|TRBJ2-3|NA|TRBD1|14
TGTGCCAGCAGCCTGGGACAGGGAGGGCGTACGCAGTATTTT
CASSLGQGGRTQYF
>TRBV6-5|TRBJ1-5|NA|TRBD1|15
TGTGCCAGCAGCGTCGACAGGGTAGGCAATCAGCCCCAGCATTTT
CASSVDRVGNQPQHF
>TRBV5-1|TRBJ1-1|once|NA|14
TGCGCCAGCAGCTTGGAACAGCTGAACACTGAAGCTTTCTTT
CASSLEQLNTEAFF
>TRBV5-1|TRBJ1-1|NA|NA|14
TGCGCCAGCAGCCCCCCGTGGGGGCACACTGAAGCTTTCTTT
CASSPPWGHTEAFF
>TRBV29-1|TRBJ2-5|NA|TRBD1|12
TGCAGCGCTGGGACAGGGGGAGAGACCCAGTACTTC
CSAGTGGETQYF
>TRBV18|TRBJ2-3|once|TRBD1|16
TGTGCCAGCTCACCGTACGACAGGGGGCTGACAGATACGCAGTATTTT
CASSPYDRGLTDTQYF
>TRBV4-2|TRBJ2-3|NA|NA|15
TGTGCCAGCAGCCAAGATTTGTCCAGCGCGGATACGCAGTATTTT
CASSQDLSSADTQYF
>TRBV10-1|TRBJ2-1|NA|TRBD1|15
TGCGCCAGCAGTGAGTCGTGGGACAGGGACAATGAGCAGTTCTTC
CASSESWDRDNEQFF
>TRBV7-2|TRBJ2-3|NA|TRBD2|16
TGTGCCAGCAGCTTAGCGGGTAGCGGGGTCACAGATACGCAGTATTTT
CASSLAGSGVTDTQYF
>TRBV3-1/TRBV3-2|TRBJ2-1|many|TRBD2|16
TGTGCCAGCAGCCGCGGGTTCAGCGGGGGGGCGGGTGAGCAGTTCTTC
CASSRGFSGGAGEQFF
>TRBV2|TRBJ2-3|NA|TRBD1|15
TGTGCCAGCGGACGACAGGGGCTTAGCACAGATACGCAGTATTTT
CASGRQGLSTDTQYF
>TRBV7-9|TRBJ1-2|few|NA|15
TGTGCCAGCAGCTTAGCGCAAGGAGGGAACTATGGCTACACCTTC
CASSLAQGGNYGYTF
>TRBV4-2|TRBJ2-3|NA|NA|19
TGTGCCAGCGGGCCAAGTGGACTCGCCCCCTCCCACGGCACAGATACGCAGTATTTT
CASGPSGLAPSHGTDTQYF
>TRBV7-3|TRBJ2-1|NA|TRBD1|15
TGTGCCAGCAGCCATACAGGGGGAGGCTACAATGAGCAGTTCTTC
CASSHTGGGYNEQFF
>TRBV5-1|TRBJ1-1|NA|NA|16
TGCGCCAGCAGCTCCCTCGAAGGGGCGGTGGGCACTGAAGCTTTCTTT
CASSSLEGAVGTEAFF
>TRBV25-1|TRBJ2-7|NA|TRBD2|15
TGTGCCAGCAGTAAATCCGGGACTAGCCCCTACGAGCAGTACTTC
CASSKSGTSPYEQYF
>TRBV19|TRBJ1-2|NA|TRBD1|14
TGTGCCAGTAGTCCCCGGGACAGGGTCTATGGCTACACCTTC
CASSPRDRVYGYTF
>TRBV25-1|TRBJ1-2|NA|NA|13
TGTGCCAGCAGAATACAGGGAAACTATGGCTACACCTTC
CASRIQGNYGYTF
>TRBV6-4|TRBJ2-1|NA|TRBD2|14
TGTGCCAGCAGTGACTCGCTAGCGGGGGGTATTCGGTTCTTC
CASSDSLAGGIRFF
>TRBV6-5|TRBJ2-3|NA|NA|13
TGTGCCATTACTGGGACATTTTCAGATACGCAGTATTTT
CAITGTFSDTQYF
>TRBV2|TRBJ1-2|NA|TRBD1|14
TGTGCCAGCGGGGGACAGGGGGCAGTCCATGGCTACACCTTC
CASGGQGAVHGYTF
>TRBV4-1|TRBJ2-7|NA|TRBD2|14
TGCGCCAGCAGCAAAGACCTAGCGGGGGACGAGCAGTACTTC
CASSKDLAGDEQYF
>TRBV5-4|TRBJ1-1|NA|TRBD1|15
TGTGCCAGCAGCTCGGACAGGGGTGGGGGCACTGAAGCTTTCTTT
CASSSDRGGGTEAFF
>TRBV21-1|TRBJ1-5|few|NA|17
TGTGCCAGCAGCGAAGGAGGTGGGGCTAATAGCAATCAGCCCCAGCATTTT
CASSEGGGANSNQPQHF
>TRBV11-2|TRBJ2-3|NA|TRBD2|18
TGTGCCAGCAGCTTAAAGGTTATAGCGGGGCATAGCACAGATACGCAGTATTTT
CASSLKVIAGHSTDTQYF
>TRBV11-2|TRBJ2-2|NA|NA|16
TGTGCCAGCACCCTGCCGGCAGGAATGAACACCGGGGAGCTGTTTTTT
CASTLPAGMNTGELFF
>TRBV5-4|TRBJ2-7|many|NA|13
TGTGCCAGCAGCTTGCAGGGCTCCTACGAGCAGTACTTC
CASSLQGSYEQYF
>TRBV28|TRBJ2-6|once|NA|14
TGTGCCACCCGCGGCGGTTCTGGGGCCAACGTCCTGACTTTC
CATRGGSGANVLTF
>TRBV25-1|TRBJ2-7|NA|TRBD1|15
TGTGCCAGCACCGGAACAGTGGGACAGTACTACGAGCAGTACTTC
CASTGTVGQYYEQYF
>TRBV19|TRBJ1-2|NA|NA|14
TGTGCCAGTAGTATGATGGCAGGAGGATATGGCTACACCTTC
CASSMMAGGYGYTF
>TRBV5-1|TRBJ2-2|NA|NA|14
TGCGCCAGCACAGGCGGGGCCGGCACCGGGGAGCTGTTTTTT
CASTGGAGTGELFF
>TRBV30|TRBJ2-5|NA|TRBD2|12
TGTGCCTGCCGACTAGCGGAAGAGACCCAGTACTTC
CACRLAEETQYF
>TRBV2|TRBJ1-2|NA|NA|14
TGTGCCAGCAGTGAAATTCAGGCGTCGGATGGCTACACCTTC
CASSEIQASDGYTF
>TRBV7-9|TRBJ2-7|NA|NA|13
TGTGCCAGCAGCTGGAGTTTTCCCTACGAGCAGTACTTC
CASSWSFPYEQYF
>TRBV5-1|TRBJ2-1|NA|TRBD2|16
TGCGCCAGCAGCATAGTAGCGGGGAGCTCCTACAATGAGCAGTTCTTC
CASSIVAGSSYNEQFF
>TRBV5-1|TRBJ1-4|NA|TRBD1|15
TGCGCCAGCAGCTTGGGGACAGGAGTTAATGAAAAACTGTTTTTT
CASSLGTGVNEKLFF
>TRBV29-1|TRBJ2-6|NA|NA|16
TGCAGCGTTGTGGGAACAGGGTTCTCTGGGGCCAACGTCCTGACTTTC
CSVVGTGFSGANVLTF
>TRBV7-5|TRBJ2-7|many|NA|13
TGTGCCAGAAGCTTAGGTCAGGCCTACGAGCAGTACTTC
CARSLGQAYEQYF
>TRBV9|TRBJ2-1|NA|TRBD2|14
TGTGCCAGCAGCAGTAGCGGGGGGTACAATGAGCAGTTCTTC
CASSSSGGYNEQFF
>TRBV25-1|TRBJ1-1|NA|TRBD1|13
TGTGCCAGCTCACAGGGGGCGAGCACTGAAGCTTTCTTT
CASSQGASTEAFF
>TRBV10-3|TRBJ1-2|NA|NA|16
TGTGCCATCAGTGAGCGGTCCGGGGGGACAACTTATGGCTACACCTTC
CAISERSGGTTYGYTF
>TRBV7-9|TRBJ1-1|NA|TRBD1|15
TGTGCCAGCAGCTCCGGGGGACAGGGGAACACTGAAGCTTTCTTT
CASSSGGQGNTEAFF
>TRBV5-1|TRBJ1-1|few|TRBD1|14
TGCGCCAGCAGCTCACAGGGGGGTAACACTGAAGCTTTCTTT
CASSSQGGNTEAFF
>TRBV4-1|TRBJ2-5|NA|TRBD2|17
TGCGCCAGCAGCCAAGATAAGGAGCGGGAGCTTCAAGAGACCCAGTACTTC
CASSQDKERELQETQYF
>TRBV7-2|TRBJ1-6|NA|NA|13
TGTGCCAGCAGCTTGCAGGGTTCTTCACCCCTCCACTTT
CASSLQGSSPLHF
>TRBV5-1|TRBJ1-6|few|TRBD1|14
TGCGCCAGCAGAATCGACAGGGGAGAGTCACCCCTCCACTTT
CASRIDRGESPLHF
>TRBV11-1|TRBJ1-3|NA|TRBD1|14
TGTGCCAGCAGCCGACAGGGGTCCGGAAACACCATATATTTT
CASSRQGSGNTIYF
>TRBV11-2|TRBJ1-1|NA|NA|13
TGTGCCAGCAGCGCGGGGAAGAACACTGAAGCTTTCTTT
CASSAGKNTEAFF
>TRBV24-1|TRBJ1-3|once|TRBD1|13
TGTGCCACCAGTGGACAGGGTCCAAACACCATATATTTT
CATSGQGPNTIYF
>TRBV3-1/TRBV3-2|TRBJ1-1|few|NA|14
TGTGCCAGCAGCCAAGAGGGCAGGAACACTGAAGCTTTCTTT
CASSQEGRNTEAFF
>TRBV7-2|TRBJ1-2|NA|TRBD1|15
TGTGCCAGCAGCTCGGACAGGACTCGGAGCTATGGCTACACCTTC
CASSSDRTRSYGYTF
>TRBV2|TRBJ1-2|NA|NA|14
TGTGCCAGCAGTGATAGCCCGAGGGGGAATGGCTACACCTTC
CASSDSPRGNGYTF